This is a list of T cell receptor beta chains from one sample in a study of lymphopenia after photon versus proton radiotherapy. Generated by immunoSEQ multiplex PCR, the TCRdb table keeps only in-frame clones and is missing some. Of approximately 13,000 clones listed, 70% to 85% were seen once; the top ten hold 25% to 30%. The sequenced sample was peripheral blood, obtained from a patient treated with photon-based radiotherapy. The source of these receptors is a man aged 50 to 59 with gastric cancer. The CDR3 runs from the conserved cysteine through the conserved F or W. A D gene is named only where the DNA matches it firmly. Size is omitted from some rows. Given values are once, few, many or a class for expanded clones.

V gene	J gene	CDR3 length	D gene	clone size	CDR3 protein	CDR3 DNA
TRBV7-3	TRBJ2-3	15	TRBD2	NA	CASSLDGGTGDTQYF	TGTGCCAGCAGCCTAGACGGGGGGACGGGAGATACGCAGTATTTT
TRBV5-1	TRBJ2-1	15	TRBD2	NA	CASSFLAGGPREQFF	TGCGCCAGCAGCTTTCTAGCGGGGGGGCCACGGGAGCAGTTCTTC
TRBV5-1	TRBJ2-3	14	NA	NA	CASSLRDWADTQYF	TGCGCCAGCAGCTTGAGGGATTGGGCAGATACGCAGTATTTT
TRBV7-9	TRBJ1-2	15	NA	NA	CASNKDRLEAYGYTF	TGTGCCAGCAACAAGGACAGACTGGAGGCCTATGGCTACACCTTC
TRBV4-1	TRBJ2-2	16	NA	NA	CASSQVGAVGTGELFF	TGCGCCAGCAGCCAAGTAGGCGCCGTAGGCACCGGGGAGCTGTTTTTT
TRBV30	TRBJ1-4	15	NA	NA	CAWSGSLGGNEKLFF	TGTGCCTGGAGTGGAAGTCTGGGGGGGAATGAAAAACTGTTTTTT
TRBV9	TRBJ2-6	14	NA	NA	CASSPGMGANVLTF	TGTGCCAGCAGCCCGGGGATGGGGGCCAACGTCCTGACTTTC
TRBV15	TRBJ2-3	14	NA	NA	CATSRRGAGDTQYF	TGTGCCACCAGCAGAAGGGGGGCCGGAGATACGCAGTATTTT
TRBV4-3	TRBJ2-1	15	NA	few	CASSQDLDRNNEQFF	TGCGCCAGCAGCCAAGATCTTGACAGAAACAATGAGCAGTTCTTC
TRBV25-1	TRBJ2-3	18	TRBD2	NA	CASSELEASGGWTDTQYF	TGTGCCAGCAGTGAATTAGAGGCTAGCGGGGGGTGGACAGATACGCAGTATTTT
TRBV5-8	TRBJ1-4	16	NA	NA	CASTQTAATTNEKLFF	TGTGCCAGCACCCAAACGGCGGCCACAACTAATGAAAAACTGTTTTTT
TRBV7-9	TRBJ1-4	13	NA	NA	CASSRGGNEKLFF	TGTGCCAGCAGCCGGGGCGGAAATGAAAAACTGTTTTTT
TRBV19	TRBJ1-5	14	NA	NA	CASSISLGNQPQHF	TGTGCCAGTAGTATCTCCCTCGGGAATCAGCCCCAGCATTTT
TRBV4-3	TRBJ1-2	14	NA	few	CASSQEWGGYGYTF	TGCGCCAGCAGCCAAGAATGGGGGGGCTATGGCTACACCTTC
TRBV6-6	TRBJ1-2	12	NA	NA	CASSIQGEGYTF	TGTGCCAGCAGTATTCAGGGTGAGGGCTACACCTTC
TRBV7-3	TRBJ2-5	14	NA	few	CASSLEGLMGTQYF	TGTGCCAGCAGCTTGGAGGGTCTCATGGGGACCCAGTACTTC